The 11 T cell receptor beta chains listed next were all sequenced from one sample in a study of blood T cell repertoires in COVID-19. Clones were sequenced by immunoSEQ multiplex PCR, and TCRdb holds only the in-frame ones, with some missing. The data hold around 250,000 clones, with roughly 88% observed a single time. Input material: peripheral blood. The receptor set was obtained from a woman aged 80 or over with COVID-19, enrolled during active disease.

The rearrangement joins TRBV7-9 to TRBJ1-1, with D perhaps matching TRBD1 (6 bases). The V gene lost 5 bases and the J gene lost 6 bases, with 31 bases spanning the gap. CDR1 and CDR2 from the germline V gene are SEHNR and FQNEAQ (reference sequence). CDR3 length: 19 amino acids. The CDR3 loop is CASSQAHGTRAAQAAEAFF. Written as DNA, the CDR3 is TGTGCCAGCAGCCAAGCGCACGGGACAAGGGCAGCTCAGGCGGCTGAAGCTTTCTTT. Full variable domain (missing parts from reference TRBV7-9 and TRBJ1-1): DTGVSQNPRHKITKRGQNVTFRCDPISEHNRLYWYRQTLGQGPEFLTYFQNEAQLEKSRLLSDRFSAERPKGSFSTLEIQRTEQGDSAMYLCASSQAHGTRAAQAAEAFFGQGTRLTVV.

About this clone: At the DNA level, this CDR3 is encoded by other sequences in the same sample as well. This sequence joins TRBV12-3 or TRBV12-4 and TRBJ1-5; 7 bases agree with TRBD1. This CDR3 comprises 13 residues. Trimming removed 8 bases from V and 5 bases from J; junction bases left unmatched: 6. The CDR3 reads CASGRQGDQPQHF. The CDR3 DNA follows: TGTGCCAGCGGGAGGCAGGGGGATCAGCCCCAGCATTTT.

A single count supports this clone. In the same sample, other DNA sequences code for this CDR3. CDR3: CASSGRQGREKLFF. The CDR3 DNA follows: TGTGCCAGCAGCGGACGACAGGGTCGGGAAAAACTGTTTTTT. The chain has TRBV28 and TRBJ1-4; 7 bases fit TRBD1. Trimming at V came to 6 bases and at J to 8 bases, leaving 9 bases not matched to a gene. Per the germline V gene, CDR1 is MDHEN and CDR2 is SYDVKM. The CDR3 spans 14 residues. Looking up the rest from reference TRBV28 and TRBJ1-4 gives the full variable domain: DVKVTQSSRYLVKRTGEKVFLECVQDMDHENMFWYRQDPGLGLRLIYFSYDVKMKEKGDIPEGYSVSREKKERFSLILESASTNQTSMYLCASSGRQGREKLFFGSGTQLSVL.

The rearrangement links TRBV7-2 to TRBJ2-1; a weak D match, TRBD2 (6 bases). The V and J ends lost 1 base and 7 bases respectively, with 20 bases between them. This CDR3 contains 17 residues. Germline CDR1 and CDR2: SGHTA and FQGNSA. The CDR3 sequence: CASSLEGTPLGRNEQFF. CDR3 bases: TGTGCCAGCAGCTTAGAAGGGACCCCCCTGGGGAGGAATGAGCAGTTCTTC.

This clone was seen only once. This chain links TRBV3-1 (or the pseudogene TRBV3-2) with TRBJ2-3, with 9 bases matching TRBD2. Germline CDR1 reads LGHDT; CDR2 reads YNNKEL (reference sequence). V was clipped by 4 bases and J by 4 bases; unmatched bases: 9. The CDR3 extends over 16 amino acids. CDR3 amino acids: CASSPGGGGRADTQYF. CDR3 bases: TGTGCCAGCAGCCCCGGCGGGGGGGGGAGAGCAGATACGCAGTATTTT.

This clone occurred once. V usage is TRBV18 and J usage is TRBJ1-2; TRBD1 is a possible D gene (6 bases). The CDR3 loop spans 14 amino acids. V was trimmed by 3 bases and J by 5 bases, leaving 13 bases between them. Per germline, CDR1 KGHSH and CDR2 LQKENI. The CDR3 sequence: CASSPSRDIYGYTF. The DNA of the CDR3 is TGTGCCAGCTCACCGTCCCGGGACATTTATGGCTACACCTTC.

The chain is built from TRBV6-5 and TRBJ1-6, with D maybe TRBD1 (5 bases). CDR1 is MNHEY, CDR2 SVGAGI, per germline. CDR3 length equals 15 residues. The ends were cut back, 1 base at V and 7 bases at J, with 11 bases in the middle. The CDR3 nucleotides are TGTGCCAGCAGTTACTTCGGCGGGACGAATTCACCCCTCCACTTT. Its protein product is CASSYFGGTNSPLHF.

This clone was detected only once. The rearrangement links TRBV19 to TRBJ2-5; 9 bases agree with TRBD1. The CDR3 consists of 16 residues. Trimming at V came to 1 base and at J to 1 base, leaving 4 bases not matched to a gene. CDR1 and CDR2 (germline): LNHDA, SQIVND (reference sequence). The CDR3: CASSIGQTGGQETQYF. CDR3 DNA sequence: TGTGCCAGTAGTATAGGTCAGACAGGGGGCCAAGAGACCCAGTACTTC.

The rearrangement joins TRBV19 to TRBJ1-1; D gene ambiguous. Germline lookup yields CDR1 LNHDA and CDR2 SQIVND (reference sequence). This CDR3 is 13 amino acids long. CDR3 amino acids: CCSSWRMNTEAFF. The DNA of the CDR3 is TGTTGCTCTTCGTGGAGAATGAACACTGAAGCTTTCTTT.

The V gene is TRBV3-1 (or the pseudogene TRBV3-2), the J gene TRBJ2-3, with D possibly being TRBD2 (5 bases). V was clipped by 1 base and J by 7 bases, with 6 bases between them. CDR1 is LGHDT and CDR2 is YNNKEL in the germline V gene (reference sequence). CDR3 length equals 12 residues. CDR3 sequence: CASSQVANTQYF. The CDR3 DNA reads as TGTGCCAGCAGCCAAGTAGCGAATACGCAGTATTTT.

The chain has TRBV7-9 and TRBJ2-7, with no clear D. Trimming stripped 5 bases from V and 6 bases from J, with 11 bases between. Per germline, CDR1 SEHNR and CDR2 FQNEAQ (reference sequence). The CDR3 has 12 residues. CDR3 DNA sequence: TGTGCCAGCAGCCCTTTGGCACCCGAGCAGTACGTC. Translation: CASSPLAPEQYV.